Described below is a single TCR beta chain sequence and its context. The sample belongs to a study of Ad26.COV2.S vaccination and SARS-CoV-2 variants. At the level of the study: Ad26.COV2.S given intramuscularly, once or twice 56 days apart.

Losses at the gene ends were 3 bases for V and 8 bases for J; bases not matched to a gene: 4. Germline CDR1 is KGHDR and CDR2 is SFDVKD. The CDR3 sequence is 15 residues long. The protocol was immunoSEQ multiplex PCR, while the TCRdb copy is restricted to in-frame clones and leaves out a portion. The sample shows 360,000 or so clones, around nine tenths of them seen only once. Treatment meaning: about 20 received Ad26.COV2.S at low or high dose, single or two shots; about 5 received placebo; per-sample allocation not given. At day 63 after the first vaccine or placebo injection, samples were drawn. The J gene is TRBJ2-1, the V gene TRBV24-1; 12 bases agree with TRBD2. The sequencing used peripheral blood, collected in a trial of Ad26.COV2.S vaccine versus placebo. The receptor was derived from a person between 18 and 65 years old who received the Ad26.COV2.S COVID-19 vaccine or a placebo. CDR3 amino acids: CATSDPSGGADEQFF. Written as DNA, the CDR3 is TGTGCCACCAGTGATCCTAGCGGGGGGGCCGATGAGCAGTTCTTC.